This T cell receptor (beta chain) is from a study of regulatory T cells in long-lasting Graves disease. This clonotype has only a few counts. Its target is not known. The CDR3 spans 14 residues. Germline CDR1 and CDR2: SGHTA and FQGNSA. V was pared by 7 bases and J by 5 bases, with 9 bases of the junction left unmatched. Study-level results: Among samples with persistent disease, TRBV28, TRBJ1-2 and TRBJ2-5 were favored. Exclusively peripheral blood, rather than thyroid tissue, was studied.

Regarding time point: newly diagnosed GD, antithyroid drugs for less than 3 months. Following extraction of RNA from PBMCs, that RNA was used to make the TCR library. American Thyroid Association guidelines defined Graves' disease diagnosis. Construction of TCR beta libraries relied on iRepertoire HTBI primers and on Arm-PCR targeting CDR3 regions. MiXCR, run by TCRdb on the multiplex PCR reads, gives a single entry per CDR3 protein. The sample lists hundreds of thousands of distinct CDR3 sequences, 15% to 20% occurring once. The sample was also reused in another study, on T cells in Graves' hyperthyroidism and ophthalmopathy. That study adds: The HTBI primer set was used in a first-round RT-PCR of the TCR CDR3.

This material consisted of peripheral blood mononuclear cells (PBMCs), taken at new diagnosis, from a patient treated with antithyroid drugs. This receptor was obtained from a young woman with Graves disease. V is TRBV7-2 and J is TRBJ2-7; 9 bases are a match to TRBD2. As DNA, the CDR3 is TGTGCCAGCACCCTCCGCGGGAGGGCTAACGAGCAGTACTTC. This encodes CASTLRGRANEQYF.